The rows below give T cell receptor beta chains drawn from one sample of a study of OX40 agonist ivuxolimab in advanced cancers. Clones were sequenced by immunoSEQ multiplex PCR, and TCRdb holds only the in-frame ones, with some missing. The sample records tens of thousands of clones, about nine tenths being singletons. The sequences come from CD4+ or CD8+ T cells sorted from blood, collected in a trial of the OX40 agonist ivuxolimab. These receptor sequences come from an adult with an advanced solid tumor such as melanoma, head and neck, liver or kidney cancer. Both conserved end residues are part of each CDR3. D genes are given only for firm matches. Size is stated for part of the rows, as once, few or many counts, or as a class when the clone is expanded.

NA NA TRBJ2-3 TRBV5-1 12 TGCGCCAGCAGCTTGGAATCAGATACGCAGTATTTT CASSLESDTQYF
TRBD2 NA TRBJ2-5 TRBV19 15 TGTGCCAGTAGTGCCCTAGCGGGAAGGGGGGAGACCCAGTACTTC CASSALAGRGETQYF
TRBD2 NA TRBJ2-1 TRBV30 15 TGTGCCTGGAGTGGCGGGACTAGCGGGGGTTTTGAGCAGTTCTTC CAWSGGTSGGFEQFF
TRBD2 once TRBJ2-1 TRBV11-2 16 TGTGCCAGCAGCCCGCGACTAGCGGGAGGGGCAAATGAGCAGTTCTTC CASSPRLAGGANEQFF
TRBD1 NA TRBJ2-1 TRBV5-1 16 TGCGCCAGCAGCTTGGGGGACAGCCTCTCCTACAATGAGCAGTTCTTC CASSLGDSLSYNEQFF
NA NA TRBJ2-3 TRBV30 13 TGTGCCTGGCGCACCCCGGAAACAGATACGCAGTATTTT CAWRTPETDTQYF
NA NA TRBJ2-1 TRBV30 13 TGTGCCTGGAAAGCGGGCGCCTACAATGAGCAGTTCTTC CAWKAGAYNEQFF
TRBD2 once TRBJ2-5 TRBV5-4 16 TGTGCCAGCAGCACGACTAGCGGGAGTGGCGGGGAGACCCAGTACTTC CASSTTSGSGGETQYF
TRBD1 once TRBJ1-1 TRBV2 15 TGTGCCAGCACCCCCCCTGGACAGGGGAACACTGAAGCTTTCTTT CASTPPGQGNTEAFF
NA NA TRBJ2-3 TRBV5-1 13 TGCGCCAGCAGCTTGGTAGGCACAGATACGCAGTATTTT CASSLVGTDTQYF
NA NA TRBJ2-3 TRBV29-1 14 TGCAGCGTTACCGGGCCCGGGGGCCCAGATACGCAGTATTTT CSVTGPGGPDTQYF
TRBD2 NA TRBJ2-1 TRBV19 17 TGTGCCAGTAGTAGCCCCGGGACTAGCGGGAGGGCGTATGAGCAGTTCTTC CASSSPGTSGRAYEQFF
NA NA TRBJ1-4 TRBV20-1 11 TGCAGTGCGGCAACTAATGAAAAACTGTTTTTT CSAATNEKLFF
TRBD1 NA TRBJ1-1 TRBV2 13 TGTGCCAGCACCAAGGACAGGGCGTCTGAAGCTTTCTTT CASTKDRASEAFF
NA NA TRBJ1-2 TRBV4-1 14 TGCGCCAGCAGCCAAGCCTCCGCTAACTATGGCTACACCTTC CASSQASANYGYTF
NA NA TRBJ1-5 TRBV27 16 TGTGCCAGCAGTACCGGCCCTGGGGGGAGCAATCAGCCCCAGCATTTT CASSTGPGGSNQPQHF
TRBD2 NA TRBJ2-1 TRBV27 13 TGTGCCAGCTGGGTCTGGGAGGGCAATGAGCAGTTCTTC CASWVWEGNEQFF
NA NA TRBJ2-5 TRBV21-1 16 TGTGCCAGCAGGCCGGGGACAGGGGGCCCAGAAGAGACCCAGTACTTC CASRPGTGGPEETQYF
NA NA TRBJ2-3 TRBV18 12 TGTGCCAGCTCACCAATGCAAGATACGCAGTATTTT CASSPMQDTQYF
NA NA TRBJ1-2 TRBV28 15 TGTGCCAGCAGGTCCGGACAGAAAGATAACTATGGCTACACCTTC CASRSGQKDNYGYTF